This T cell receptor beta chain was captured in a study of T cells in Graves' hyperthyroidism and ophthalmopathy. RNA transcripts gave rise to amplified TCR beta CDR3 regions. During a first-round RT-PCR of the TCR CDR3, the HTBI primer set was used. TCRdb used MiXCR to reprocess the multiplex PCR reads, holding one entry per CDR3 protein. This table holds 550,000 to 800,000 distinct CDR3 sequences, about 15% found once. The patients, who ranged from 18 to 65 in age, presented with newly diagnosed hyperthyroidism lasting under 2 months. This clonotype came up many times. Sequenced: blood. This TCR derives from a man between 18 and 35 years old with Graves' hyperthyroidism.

The DNA for the CDR3 is TGTGCCAGCTTAGGGGGGGAGCGGTTAAAGGATGAGCAGTTCTTC. This codes for CASLGGERLKDEQFF. This chain connects TRBV7-9 to TRBJ2-1; weak D call: TRBD2 (7 bases). Trimming took 8 bases from V and 8 from J, leaving 22 bases between them. The CDR3 is 15 amino acids. Germline CDR1 is SEHNR and CDR2 is FQNEAQ (reference sequence).